This T cell receptor beta chain was identified in a study of technical replicates of blood from a few donors. TCRdb's table, derived via immunoSEQ multiplex PCR, lists solely in-frame clones and lacks some. This table holds 85,000 to 95,000 clones, almost 97% found once. CDR1 is LNHDA and CDR2 is SQIVND in the germline V gene (reference sequence). The length of the CDR3 is 14 residues. Trimming stripped 5 bases from V and 5 bases from J, with 15 bases between. This sequence was found in a human donor in good health. V gene TRBV19 combines with J gene TRBJ2-5; D possibly corresponds to TRBD1 (5 bases). The source material was T cells isolated from PBMCs. The CDR3 nucleotides read TGTGCCAGTAGTTCCCTTGCAGGGTGGGAGACCCAGTACTTC. As protein: CASSSLAGWETQYF.